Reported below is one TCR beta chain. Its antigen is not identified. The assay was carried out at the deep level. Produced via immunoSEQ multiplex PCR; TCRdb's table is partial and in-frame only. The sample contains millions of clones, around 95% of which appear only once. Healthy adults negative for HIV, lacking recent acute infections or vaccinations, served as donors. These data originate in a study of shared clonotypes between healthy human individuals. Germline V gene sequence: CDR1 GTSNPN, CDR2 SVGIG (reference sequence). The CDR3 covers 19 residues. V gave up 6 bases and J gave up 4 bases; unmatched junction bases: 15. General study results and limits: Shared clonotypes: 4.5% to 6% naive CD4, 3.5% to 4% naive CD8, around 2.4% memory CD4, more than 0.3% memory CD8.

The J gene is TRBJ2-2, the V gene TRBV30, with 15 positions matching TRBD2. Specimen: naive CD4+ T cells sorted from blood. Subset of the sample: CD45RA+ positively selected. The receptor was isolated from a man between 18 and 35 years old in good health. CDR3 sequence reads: CACPLTGTSGRPGTGELFF. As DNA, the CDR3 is TGTGCCTGTCCTCTCACCGGGACTAGCGGGAGGCCGGGCACCGGGGAGCTGTTTTTT.